This TCR beta chain emerged from a study of blood T cell repertoires in COVID-19. Looking at the study overall: Italy, Spain and the United States were the sources of the convalescent and acute COVID-19 samples. The cDNA or gDNA used as material had been derived from T cells, B-cell-depleted T cells, or PBMCs.

The CDR3 runs to 16 residues. Germline loops: CDR1 SGHAT, CDR2 FQNNGV. The J segment lost 4 bases and the V segment lost 1 base, leaving 5 bases of the junction unmatched. Per the study methods: Reference gene primer amplification in the assay estimated nucleated cell counts. TCRdb's copy holds only in-frame clones and misses some; the assay was immunoSEQ multiplex PCR. The V and J calls and clone size were taken over from that table, and D and trimming were inferred from the DNA. Of approximately 140,000 clones in the sample, over 65% are singletons; the top ten hold roughly 2.2%. The TCR sequence derives from a man in his 70s with acute or convalescent COVID-19. Sequenced sample: peripheral blood. The chain uses TRBV11-2 and TRBJ1-3, with 9 bases fitting TRBD1. The CDR3 DNA follows: TGTGCCAGCAGCTTAGCTGGACAGGGGAAGGGAAACACCATATATTTT. This encodes CASSLAGQGKGNTIYF.